Listed here is a single TCR beta chain. Its antigen remains unidentified. These data are taken from a study of OX40 agonist ivuxolimab in advanced cancers. Study as a whole: The group had a mean age of roughly 65 years, ranged from about 20 to 79, and was 80% to 90% male. The study's findings and limits: Clonal expansion was seen in CD4+ and CD8+ blood T cells by week 6 at 0.1 to 3.0 mg/kg.

The CDR3 totals 15 residues. Germline V gene lookup returns CDR1 SGDLS and CDR2 YYNGEE. Losses at the gene ends were 4 bases for V and 6 bases for J; bases not matched to a gene: 4. Method: immunoSEQ multiplex PCR; TCRdb's copy keeps in-frame clones and lacks some. The sample has about 11,000 clones, roughly 78% seen once. Systemic immunosuppression or autoimmune disease history was grounds to exclude patients. This receptor was identified in an adult with an advanced solid tumor such as melanoma, head and neck, liver or kidney cancer. The gene calls are TRBV9 and TRBJ2-1; TRBD2 agrees at 13 bases. The sequenced sample was CD4+ or CD8+ T cells sorted from blood, obtained in a trial of the OX40 agonist ivuxolimab. DNA of the CDR3: TGTGCCAGCAGCCGGGGACTAGCGGGACCCAATGAGCAGTTCTTC. It codes for CASSRGLAGPNEQFF.